Listed below are T cell receptor beta chains from one sample, sequenced in a study of blood T cell repertoires in COVID-19. The method was immunoSEQ multiplex PCR; TCRdb's version includes in-frame clones alone and lacks a portion of them. The sample lists about 180,000 clones; around 86% were seen once. Sequencing was performed on peripheral blood. The receptors here all came from a woman between 65 and 79 years old with COVID-19, enrolled during active disease. CDR3s include the opening cysteine and the closing phenylalanine or tryptophan. A D gene is named only where the DNA matches it firmly. Rows may omit the clone size; those that give it use once, few, many or a size class.

v_gene	j_gene	d_gene	abundance	CDR3nt	CDR3aa
TRBV18	TRBJ2-7	.	.	TGTGCCAGCTTACCTTGGACAGACTCCTACGAGCAGTACTTC	CASLPWTDSYEQYF
TRBV29-1	TRBJ2-1	TRBD1	.	TGCAGCGTTAAGGATCCGGGACAGGGGGCTTACAATGAGCAGTTCTTC	CSVKDPGQGAYNEQFF
TRBV7-8	TRBJ2-1	TRBD2	many	TGTGCCAGCAGCTGGACTAGCATCGGTGAGCAGTTCTTC	CASSWTSIGEQFF
TRBV7-9	TRBJ1-6	.	.	TGTGCCAGCAGCTTACTCTCCCCCCTCCACTTT	CASSLLSPLHF
TRBV7-2	TRBJ2-7	TRBD2	.	TGTGCCAGCAGCTTAGTGGCGGGAGGGACCTCCTACGAGCAGTACTTC	CASSLVAGGTSYEQYF
TRBV2	TRBJ1-2	.	.	TGTGCCAGCAGTGAAGGGACAGCCTATGGCTACACCTTC	CASSEGTAYGYTF
TRBV2	TRBJ1-5	.	.	TGTGCCAGCAGCGGAGACGGAGATCAGCCCCAGCATTTT	CASSGDGDQPQHF
TRBV30	TRBJ1-6	.	.	TGTGCCTGGAGTGTAGACAGTAATTCACCCCTCCACTTT	CAWSVDSNSPLHF
TRBV6-5	TRBJ1-1	TRBD1	once	TGTGCCAGCAGTTACTCGAGAGACAGGGGTGAAGCTTTCTTT	CASSYSRDRGEAFF
TRBV28	TRBJ2-5	TRBD2	.	TGTGCCAGCAGTTTATCCGCGGGAGCGGAGACCCAGTACTTC	CASSLSAGAETQYF
TRBV24-1	TRBJ1-2	TRBD1	.	TGTGCCACCAGTGACCCCCAAGGACAGGACAGGAATCGTGGCTACACCTTC	CATSDPQGQDRNRGYTF
TRBV6-5	TRBJ2-3	.	.	TGTGCCAGCCACGGGGGACAGATCACAGATACGCAGTATTTT	CASHGGQITDTQYF
TRBV5-4	TRBJ2-5	.	.	TGTGCCAGCAGCTGGGGACAAGGTCCAGAGACCCAGTACTTC	CASSWGQGPETQYF
TRBV11-3	TRBJ2-7	.	.	TGTGCCAGCAGTCGGGACTCCTACGAGCAGTACTTC	CASSRDSYEQYF
TRBV9	TRBJ2-2	TRBD2	once	TGTGCCAGCAGCGCTAGACGGACTAGCGGGAGGCCGGGGAACACCGGGGAGCTGTTTTTT	CASSARRTSGRPGNTGELFF
TRBV6-5	TRBJ1-2	TRBD1	.	TGTGCCAGCAGCCCGACAGGGGGGCTCTATGGCTACACCTTC	CASSPTGGLYGYTF
TRBV5-1	TRBJ2-7	.	once	TGCGCCAGCAGCACAGGCCTGACAGTTACCTACGAGCAGTACTTC	CASSTGLTVTYEQYF
TRBV28	TRBJ1-1	TRBD1	once	TGTGCCAGCGGGGGACAGGGGTACACTGAAGCTTTCTTT	CASGGQGYTEAFF
TRBV7-2	TRBJ2-7	TRBD2	.	TGTGCCAGCAGCTCCGGACTAGCTGGTTACGAGCAGTACTTC	CASSSGLAGYEQYF
TRBV7-9	TRBJ1-1	TRBD1	.	TGTGCCAGCAGCTTAAATACACTTCTCGGGACAGGGGATGACACTGAAGCTTTCTTT	CASSLNTLLGTGDDTEAFF
TRBV6-2/TRBV6-3	TRBJ2-5	.	.	TGTGCCAGCAGTATGCTACTTCAAGAGACCCAGTACTTC	CASSMLLQETQYF
TRBV5-4	TRBJ2-2	TRBD2	.	TGTGCCAGCAGCCCAAGGCTAGCGGGAGTTACCGGGGAGCTGTTTTTT	CASSPRLAGVTGELFF
TRBV7-8	TRBJ1-3	.	few	TGTGCCAGCAGCTTAGGGCAGGGATTATCTGGAAACACCATATATTTT	CASSLGQGLSGNTIYF
TRBV7-2	TRBJ2-2	TRBD1	.	TGTGCCAGCAGCCCATTTCCGTCGGACAGGGCCACCGGGGAGCTGTTTTTT	CASSPFPSDRATGELFF
TRBV5-1	TRBJ2-7	TRBD1	few	TGCGCCAGCAGCCAACCGGGACAGCAAAGCTACGAGCAGTACTTC	CASSQPGQQSYEQYF
TRBV24-1	TRBJ2-3	.	few	TGTGCCACCAGTGATGGGGCCACAGATACGCAGTATTTT	CATSDGATDTQYF
TRBV5-1	TRBJ1-4	TRBD1	.	TGCGCCAGCAGCTTGACATCCCAGGGGGGTTGGGAAAAACTGTTTTTT	CASSLTSQGGWEKLFF
TRBV10-3	TRBJ2-3	TRBD2	.	TGTGCCATCAGTGAACTAGCGGGACCCACAGATACGCAGTATTTT	CAISELAGPTDTQYF
TRBV6-5	TRBJ1-5	TRBD1	.	TGTGCCAGCAGTTACGTGCAGGGGGATCAGCCCCAGCATTTT	CASSYVQGDQPQHF
TRBV29-1	TRBJ2-4	TRBD1	once	TGCAGCGTCCTAAACCGACAGGGAGCCATTCAGTACTTC	CSVLNRQGAIQYF
TRBV24-1	TRBJ1-1	TRBD1	.	TGTGCCACCAGTGATAGTCAACAGGGGGAAGCTTTCTTT	CATSDSQQGEAFF
TRBV18	TRBJ1-5	.	few	TGTGCCAGCTCCGAGACACGGTCACTCGGCAATCAGCCCCAGCATTTT	CASSETRSLGNQPQHF
TRBV3-1/TRBV3-2	TRBJ2-7	TRBD1	.	TGTGCCAGCAGCCGAGAGAGAGGGACAGGGGGCTCCGAGCAGTACTTC	CASSRERGTGGSEQYF
TRBV11-2	TRBJ2-5	.	.	TGTGCCAGCCGACACACTTCAGGGGGGGAGACCCAGTACTTC	CASRHTSGGETQYF
TRBV5-1	TRBJ2-5	.	.	TGCGCCAGCAGCTCCGTGCCCTCGGACAGGGAGGGAGAGACCCAGTACTTC	CASSSVPSDREGETQYF
TRBV6-2/TRBV6-3	TRBJ1-2	TRBD1	.	TGTGCCAGCAGTTTTGAAGACAGGGTCGGTGGCTACACCTTC	CASSFEDRVGGYTF
TRBV5-4	TRBJ2-3	.	few	TGTGCCAGCAGATCGGAGGGGGATACGCAGTATTTT	CASRSEGDTQYF
TRBV5-4	TRBJ2-2	.	.	TGTGCCAGCAGCCCGTGGGGGACTTCAAACACCGGGGAGCTGTTTTTT	CASSPWGTSNTGELFF
TRBV28	TRBJ1-2	.	.	TGTGCCAGCAGTTGGCCCGGGAGATGGGGTGGCCACTCGGGCGGCTACACCTTC	CASSWPGRWGGHSGGYTF
TRBV30	TRBJ2-3	TRBD2	.	TGTGCCTGGAGTCGATTTAGCGGGGAGGGGGGCTGGACAGATACGCAGTATTTT	CAWSRFSGEGGWTDTQYF
TRBV11-2	TRBJ2-1	.	.	TGTGCCAGCAGCTTAGCTTTTTACTACAATGAGCAGTTCTTC	CASSLAFYYNEQFF
TRBV6-5	TRBJ2-7	.	.	TGTGCCAGCTCTAAATCGGGGGTCCCTTCCTACGAGCAGTACTTC	CASSKSGVPSYEQYF
TRBV29-1	TRBJ1-1	TRBD1	.	TGCAGCGCTGAACAGGGGCGAACTGAAGCTTTCTTT	CSAEQGRTEAFF
TRBV5-8	TRBJ2-4	.	.	TGTGCCAGCAGCTTCAGGGAAGGGGCCAAAAACATTCAGTACTTC	CASSFREGAKNIQYF
TRBV19	TRBJ2-5	.	.	TGTGCCAGTAGTATAGGAGGACAGCTGATAGAGACCCAGTACTTC	CASSIGGQLIETQYF
TRBV13	TRBJ2-3	TRBD2	.	TGTGCCAGCAGCCCCCGGACTAGCGGGGGTACAGATACGCAGTATTTT	CASSPRTSGGTDTQYF
TRBV9	TRBJ2-2	.	once	TGTGCCAGTGGACAGCCGAACACCGGGGAGCTGTTTTTT	CASGQPNTGELFF
TRBV6-6	TRBJ2-1	TRBD1	.	TGTGCCAGCAGTCCAGGGGGTTCCTACAATGAGCAGTTCTTC	CASSPGGSYNEQFF
TRBV7-9	TRBJ2-6	.	.	TGTGCCAGCAGCTCAAGTGGGAGCTCTGGGGCCAACGTCCTGACTTTC	CASSSSGSSGANVLTF
TRBV2	TRBJ1-2	TRBD1	.	TGTGCCAGCTCAAGGGACAGGGTGGGTGGCTACACCTTC	CASSRDRVGGYTF
TRBV18	TRBJ2-1	.	.	TGTGCCAGCTCACCACGGGCCGATGAGCAGTTCTTC	CASSPRADEQFF
TRBV18	TRBJ2-7	TRBD2	.	TGTGCCAGCTCACCACAGCGGGAGAGCTCCTACGAGCAGTACTTC	CASSPQRESSYEQYF
TRBV20-1	TRBJ1-3	.	.	TGCAGTGCTAGTAAGACTCAATCTGGAAACACCATATATTTT	CSASKTQSGNTIYF